This TCR beta chain was identified during a study of blood T cell repertoires in COVID-19. Per the authors' pipeline: Reference gene primer amplification gave nucleated cell count estimates. Only in-frame clones appear in the TCRdb table, and some are missing; sequencing was by immunoSEQ multiplex PCR. The V and J calls and the clone size are those of that table, but D and trimming were determined from the DNA. The table lists 110,000 to 150,000 clones, roughly 86% of them singletons, with about 1.7% in the top ten. Trimming left V 3 bases short and J 2 bases short, with 11 bases between. The V gene's germline CDR1 is GTSNPN and CDR2 SVGIG (reference sequence). The CDR3 loop spans 13 amino acids.

The sequence derives from a man in his 70s with acute or convalescent COVID-19. Sequencing used peripheral blood. The rearrangement uses TRBV30 and TRBJ2-7, with a weak D call TRBD1 (5 bases). CDR3 DNA sequence: TGTGCCTGGAGCCTCCAGGGAACCTACGAGCAGTACTTC. As protein: CAWSLQGTYEQYF.